This T cell receptor beta chain was captured by sequencing in a study of OX40 agonist ivuxolimab in advanced cancers. A note on the overall study: Ivuxolimab was an agonistic, fully human IgG2 monoclonal antibody directed against OX40 (CD134), a costimulatory receptor. Patients were allowed to have had prior anti-PD-1, anti-PD-L1 or anti-CTLA-4 therapy, and around 40% of the dose-escalation patients had previously received checkpoint inhibitors. Partial responses occurred in three dose-escalation patients: two with cutaneous melanoma and one with hepatocellular carcinoma. The paper describes the monotherapy dose-escalation part (N = 52 patients) of the phase I trial of ivuxolimab. In the dose-escalation cohort, 65% to 90% of patients were male, and the mean age was around 60 years, with a range of roughly 23 to 85. Of the approximately 53 patients in dose escalation, 19 had hepatocellular carcinoma, roughly 15 had melanoma, 9 had renal cell carcinoma and 9 had head and neck cancer. Intravenous ivuxolimab was administered to patients every 2 weeks at six dose levels: 0.01, 0.1, 0.3, 1.5, 3 and 10 mg/kg. The point of sequencing TCRbeta in the periphery was to test whether ivuxolimab changed TCR sequence diversity and drove clonal T-cell expansion.

The trial excluded patients who had a history of autoimmune disease or were on systemic immunosuppression. Peripheral blood for TCR sequencing was drawn from every dose cohort at baseline, at cycle 4 day 1 and at cycle 7 day 1. Samples came from an open-label, multicenter, first-in-human phase I dose-escalation trial of ivuxolimab. Adults with locally advanced or metastatic head and neck squamous cell, hepatocellular, melanoma or renal cell carcinoma were enrolled in the trial. CD4+ and CD8+ T cells were sorted separately from peripheral blood before TCR sequencing. For CDR1 and CDR2, the germline V gene lists SGHDT and YYEEEE. The CDR3 runs 12 amino acids, cysteine and phenylalanine included. The sequence is cut down to CDR3 DNA, 36 bases in frame from base 1. The germline ends are 8 bases apart after V is trimmed by 4 bases and J by 6 bases. Findings and caveats that apply to the study as a whole: On average, CD8+ T cells showed more expanded clones than CD4+ T cells after ivuxolimab. Partial responders in the 0.1-3.0 mg/kg groups had among the lowest normalized peripheral clonal expansion, especially among CD8+ T cells. Low levels of normalized T-cell clonal expansion were also seen in some patients who did not respond. The antigen specificity of the peripheral T cells that underwent clonal expansion was not determined. At doses of 0.1 to 3.0 mg/kg, clonal expansion of both CD4+ and CD8+ blood T cells was observed from baseline to week 6.

This clone has just a few counts. No cognate antigen has been identified for it. No qualities accompany the bases; no much larger clone lies one base away. Genomic DNA was isolated from the sorted cells so that the TCRbeta CDR3 region could be sequenced. The immunoSEQ Assay was used to sequence the TCRbeta CDR3 regions. TCRdb provides this immuneACCESS table in a form limited to in-frame rearrangements. Some clones are lacking; in checked studies, under half of them reflect an unresolved V gene, and why the rest are absent is not known. The sample has tens of thousands of clones on record, roughly 84% of them singletons. 4% to 5.5% of the sample lies in the top ten.

The chain employs TRBV5-6 and TRBJ1-5; no confident D gene assignment can be made. The sample here was CD4+ or CD8+ T cells sorted from blood, taken in a trial of the OX40 agonist ivuxolimab. The sequence was collected from an adult with an advanced solid tumor such as melanoma, head and neck, liver or kidney cancer. The DNA reads as follows: TGTGCCAGCAGCCTGCTCGGTCAGCCCCAGCATTTT. Its coded protein is CASSLLGQPQHF.